The rows below give T cell receptor beta chains drawn from one sample of a study of CD4 T cell repertoires in COVID-19. The table came from immunoSEQ multiplex PCR; TCRdb's copy has only in-frame clones and leaves some out. The sample lists about 75,000 clones; 83% were seen once. The specimen comprised CD4+ T cells from peripheral blood, sampled after recovery from COVID-19. Every receptor here comes from a human donor who had COVID-19. CDR3s include the opening cysteine and the closing phenylalanine or tryptophan. Each record gives: clone size, J gene, CDR3 length, D gene, V gene, CDR3 protein, CDR3 DNA. D genes are given only for firm matches. Expanded clones get a size class; other rows say once, few or many, or leave the size out.

. | TRBJ1-1 | 13 | TRBD1 | TRBV29-1 | CSVVIGQATEAFF | TGCAGCGTTGTTATAGGACAGGCAACTGAAGCTTTCTTT
. | TRBJ2-5 | 13 | . | TRBV19 | CASSPSGKETQYF | TGTGCCAGTAGTCCCAGCGGTAAAGAGACCCAGTACTTC
. | TRBJ1-1 | 12 | . | TRBV28 | CASIRLGTEAFF | TGTGCCAGCATCCGTCTGGGCACTGAAGCTTTCTTT
. | TRBJ1-4 | 14 | TRBD1 | TRBV6-5 | CASSTGTGREKLFF | TGTGCCAGCAGCACCGGGACAGGGCGTGAAAAACTGTTTTTT
. | TRBJ2-3 | 13 | TRBD2 | TRBV6-4 | CASSRGGPDTQYF | TGTGCCAGCAGTCGGGGAGGGCCCGATACGCAGTATTTT
. | TRBJ1-2 | 12 | . | TRBV19 | CASSIVNGQPAF | TGTGCCAGTAGTATAGTAAACGGACAGCCGGCCTTC
. | TRBJ2-1 | 15 | TRBD2 | TRBV24-1 | CATSDQIAGANEQFF | TGTGCCACCAGTGATCAGATAGCGGGAGCCAATGAGCAGTTCTTC
. | TRBJ1-5 | 12 | . | TRBV6-5 | CASRGGDQPQHF | TGTGCCAGCAGGGGGGGCGATCAGCCCCAGCATTTT
. | TRBJ2-1 | 15 | TRBD2 | TRBV6-1 | CASSEGSGGQDEQFF | TGTGCCAGCAGTGAGGGTAGCGGGGGGCAGGATGAGCAGTTCTTC
. | TRBJ1-2 | 14 | TRBD1 | TRBV6-1 | CASSERTGGYGYTF | TGTGCCAGCAGTGAAAGGACAGGGGGATATGGCTACACCTTC
. | TRBJ2-3 | 16 | TRBD1 | TRBV5-8 | CASSFEQGLGTDTQYF | TGTGCCAGCAGCTTTGAACAGGGGTTGGGGACAGATACGCAGTATTTT
. | TRBJ2-7 | 16 | . | TRBV21-1 | CASSNHHEQGAREQYF | TGTGCCAGCAGCAACCACCACGAACAGGGGGCGAGAGAGCAGTACTTC
. | TRBJ1-2 | 14 | . | TRBV6-5 | CASSPPGSRYGYTF | TGTGCCAGCAGCCCCCCCGGGTCTCGCTATGGCTACACCTTC
. | TRBJ2-5 | 13 | . | TRBV6-5 | CASQEILRETQYF | TGTGCCAGCCAGGAGATCCTCCGGGAGACCCAGTACTTC
. | TRBJ2-5 | 17 | TRBD2 | TRBV19 | CASSIRGLAGVPETQYF | TGTGCCAGTAGTATAAGGGGACTAGCGGGAGTCCCAGAGACCCAGTACTTC
. | TRBJ1-5 | 13 | . | TRBV12-3/TRBV12-4 | CASSPFNREPQHF | TGTGCCAGCAGTCCCTTTAATCGAGAGCCCCAGCATTTT
. | TRBJ1-4 | 13 | . | TRBV7-9 | CASRPAGDEKLFF | TGTGCCAGCAGGCCCGCGGGGGATGAAAAACTGTTTTTT
. | TRBJ2-5 | 13 | . | TRBV3-1/TRBV3-2 | CASSQVVAETQYF | TGTGCCAGCAGCCAGGTGGTTGCGGAGACCCAGTACTTC
. | TRBJ1-1 | 14 | . | TRBV27 | CASSLRLQGTEAFF | TGTGCCAGCAGTCTCCGACTACAGGGAACTGAAGCTTTCTTT
. | TRBJ2-7 | 12 | . | TRBV19 | CASSPGAGEQYF | TGTGCCAGTAGTCCCGGAGCAGGCGAGCAGTACTTC
. | TRBJ2-1 | 17 | TRBD2 | TRBV11-2 | CASSSGLAGFRDNEQFF | TGTGCCAGCAGCTCCGGACTAGCGGGATTCCGCGACAATGAGCAGTTCTTC
. | TRBJ2-7 | 19 | TRBD2 | TRBV7-2 | CASSGRTSGTWGYSYEQYF | TGTGCCAGCAGCGGACGGACTAGCGGGACCTGGGGCTACTCCTACGAGCAGTACTTC
. | TRBJ2-5 | 15 | . | TRBV4-2 | CASSQDMPGGETQYF | TGTGCCAGCAGCCAAGATATGCCCGGAGGTGAGACCCAGTACTTC
. | TRBJ2-5 | 15 | TRBD1 | TRBV5-5 | CASSAGGIPQETQYF | TGTGCCAGCAGCGCAGGGGGCATTCCGCAAGAGACCCAGTACTTC
. | TRBJ2-7 | 15 | TRBD2 | TRBV28 | CASSLSGTGDPEQYF | TGTGCCAGCAGCCTTAGCGGGACCGGGGATCCCGAGCAGTACTTC
once | TRBJ2-3 | 14 | TRBD2 | TRBV29-1 | CSVVAGGNTDTQYF | TGCAGCGTTGTTGCGGGGGGGAACACAGATACGCAGTATTTT
. | TRBJ1-1 | 15 | TRBD1 | TRBV27 | CASSLGTVMNTEAFF | TGTGCCAGCAGTTTAGGGACAGTCATGAACACTGAAGCTTTCTTT
. | TRBJ1-2 | 14 | TRBD1 | TRBV6-5 | CASSQGVLNYGYTF | TGTGCCAGCTCCCAGGGGGTATTAAACTATGGCTACACCTTC
. | TRBJ2-5 | 13 | . | TRBV29-1 | CSSNGISQETQYF | TGCAGCTCAAACGGAATCTCTCAAGAGACCCAGTACTTC
. | TRBJ2-3 | 15 | TRBD2 | TRBV27 | CASKISGRGTDTQYF | TGTGCCAGCAAGATTAGCGGGAGAGGGACAGATACGCAGTATTTT
. | TRBJ1-6 | 13 | . | TRBV3-1/TRBV3-2 | CASSHWGDSPLHF | TGTGCCAGCAGCCATTGGGGGGATTCACCCCTCCACTTT